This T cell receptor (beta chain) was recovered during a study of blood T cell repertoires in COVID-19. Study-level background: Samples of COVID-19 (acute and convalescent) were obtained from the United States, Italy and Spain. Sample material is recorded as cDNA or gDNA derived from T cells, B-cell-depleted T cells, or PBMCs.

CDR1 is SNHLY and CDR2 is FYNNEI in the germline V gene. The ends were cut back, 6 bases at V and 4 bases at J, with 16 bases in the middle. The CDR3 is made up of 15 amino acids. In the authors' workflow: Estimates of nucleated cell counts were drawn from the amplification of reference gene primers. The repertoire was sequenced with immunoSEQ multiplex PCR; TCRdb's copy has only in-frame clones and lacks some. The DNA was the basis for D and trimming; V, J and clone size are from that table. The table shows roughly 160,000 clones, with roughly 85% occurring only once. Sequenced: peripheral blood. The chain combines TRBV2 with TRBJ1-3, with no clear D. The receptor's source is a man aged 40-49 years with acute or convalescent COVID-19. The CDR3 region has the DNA TGTGCCAGCAGCGCCTTCTCGGGTTCGGGAAACACCATATATTTT. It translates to CASSAFSGSGNTIYF.